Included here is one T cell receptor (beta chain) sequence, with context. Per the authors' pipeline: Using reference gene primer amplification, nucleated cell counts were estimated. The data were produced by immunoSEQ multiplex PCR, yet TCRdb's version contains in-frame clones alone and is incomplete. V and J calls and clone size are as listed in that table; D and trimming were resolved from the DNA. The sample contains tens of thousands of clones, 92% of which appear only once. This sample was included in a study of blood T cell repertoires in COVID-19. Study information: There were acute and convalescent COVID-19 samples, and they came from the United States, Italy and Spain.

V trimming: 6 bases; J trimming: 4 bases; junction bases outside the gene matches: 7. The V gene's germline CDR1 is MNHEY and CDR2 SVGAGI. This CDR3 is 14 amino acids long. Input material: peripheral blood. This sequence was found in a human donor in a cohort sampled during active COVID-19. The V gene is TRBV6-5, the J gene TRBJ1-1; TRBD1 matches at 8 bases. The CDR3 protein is CASSPDRAGTEAFF. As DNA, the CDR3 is TGTGCCAGCAGCCCGGACAGGGCGGGCACTGAAGCTTTCTTT.